These T cell receptor beta chains were read from a single sample in a study of spatial heterogeneity in lung cancer. TCRdb passed the 5' RACE reads through MiXCR, listing each CDR3 protein once. The profile shows about 2,900 distinct CDR3 sequences, more than 8.5% of them singletons. The sample was lung tumor tissue, taken at surgery. All receptors come from a female donor with early-stage non-small cell lung cancer. Both conserved end residues are part of each CDR3. The D gene is left open where the match is weak. The size entry gives once, few or many counts, or a class when the clone is expanded.

v_call: TRBV3-1
clone_size: medium-sized
d_call: TRBD2
j_call: TRBJ2-1
cdr3_aa: CASSPGLAMGEQFF
cdr3_nt: TGTGCCAGCAGCCCCGGACTAGCGATGGGTGAGCAGTTCTTC

v_call: TRBV6-5
clone_size: medium-sized
d_call: .
j_call: TRBJ2-2
cdr3_aa: CASSSGTRNTGELFF
cdr3_nt: TGTGCCAGCAGTTCAGGGACAAGGAACACCGGGGAGCTGTTTTTT

v_call: TRBV11-2
clone_size: many
d_call: .
j_call: TRBJ2-7
cdr3_aa: CATTPDRTLGEQYF
cdr3_nt: TGTGCCACCACTCCCGACAGGACCCTAGGCGAGCAGTACTTC

v_call: TRBV6-6
clone_size: medium-sized
d_call: .
j_call: TRBJ1-6
cdr3_aa: CASREQGLVSPLHF
cdr3_nt: TGTGCCAGCAGGGAACAGGGACTGGTTTCACCCCTCCACTTT

v_call: TRBV5-1
clone_size: medium-sized
d_call: .
j_call: TRBJ1-2
cdr3_aa: CASSLAGENYGYTF
cdr3_nt: TGCGCCAGCAGCTTGGCCGGGGAGAACTATGGCTACACCTTC

v_call: TRBV30
clone_size: medium-sized
d_call: .
j_call: TRBJ1-6
cdr3_aa: CAWSVKGFTLHF
cdr3_nt: TGTGCCTGGAGTGTAAAGGGATTCACCCTCCACTTT

v_call: TRBV5-4
clone_size: many
d_call: TRBD1
j_call: TRBJ2-7
cdr3_aa: CASRLTGDGSYEQYF
cdr3_nt: TGTGCCAGCAGGTTAACAGGGGACGGCTCCTACGAGCAGTACTTC

v_call: TRBV5-1
clone_size: medium-sized
d_call: .
j_call: TRBJ1-2
cdr3_aa: CASSSDRPYGYTF
cdr3_nt: TGCGCCAGCAGCTCGGACCGACCCTATGGCTACACCTTC

v_call: TRBV12-3/TRBV12-4
clone_size: medium-sized
d_call: .
j_call: TRBJ2-7
cdr3_aa: CASSLFREQYF
cdr3_nt: TGTGCCAGCAGTTTATTCAGGGAGCAGTACTTC

v_call: TRBV3-1
clone_size: large
d_call: .
j_call: TRBJ2-7
cdr3_aa: CASSQGQNEQYF
cdr3_nt: TGTGCCAGCAGCCAAGGCCAAAACGAGCAGTACTTC

v_call: TRBV7-6
clone_size: medium-sized
d_call: .
j_call: TRBJ1-1
cdr3_aa: CASSFGARRSNTEAFF
cdr3_nt: TGTGCCAGCAGCTTCGGTGCCAGAAGGAGTAACACTGAAGCTTTCTTT

v_call: TRBV4-1
clone_size: large
d_call: .
j_call: TRBJ1-5
cdr3_aa: CASSQDHWQPQHF
cdr3_nt: TGCGCCAGCAGCCAAGATCATTGGCAGCCCCAGCATTTT

v_call: TRBV30
clone_size: medium-sized
d_call: TRBD1
j_call: TRBJ2-2
cdr3_aa: CAWRSQGTANTGELFF
cdr3_nt: TGTGCCTGGAGGAGCCAAGGGACAGCGAACACCGGGGAGCTGTTTTTT

v_call: TRBV25-1
clone_size: medium-sized
d_call: .
j_call: TRBJ1-6
cdr3_aa: CASSAPGLEVSPLHF
cdr3_nt: TGTGCCAGCAGTGCTCCGGGACTTGAGGTTTCACCCCTCCACTTT

v_call: TRBV29-1
clone_size: many
d_call: .
j_call: TRBJ2-3
cdr3_aa: CSVDRLKATDTQYF
cdr3_nt: TGCAGCGTTGATCGGCTAAAGGCGACAGATACGCAGTATTTT

v_call: TRBV5-1
clone_size: medium-sized
d_call: .
j_call: TRBJ1-1
cdr3_aa: CASSSAGSGNTEAFF
cdr3_nt: TGCGCCAGCAGCTCGGCAGGTTCTGGGAACACTGAAGCTTTCTTT

v_call: TRBV19
clone_size: medium-sized
d_call: .
j_call: TRBJ1-4
cdr3_aa: CATRNSLNEKLFF
cdr3_nt: TGTGCCACACGAAACAGTCTGAATGAAAAACTGTTTTTT

v_call: TRBV7-9
clone_size: medium-sized
d_call: .
j_call: TRBJ2-3
cdr3_aa: CASSSHVRDTQYF
cdr3_nt: TGTGCCAGCAGCTCCCACGTCAGAGATACGCAGTATTTT

v_call: TRBV20-1
clone_size: medium-sized
d_call: TRBD1
j_call: TRBJ2-7
cdr3_aa: CSAPGGPSYEQYF
cdr3_nt: TGCAGTGCCCCAGGGGGACCATCCTACGAGCAGTACTTC

v_call: TRBV6-6
clone_size: medium-sized
d_call: .
j_call: TRBJ2-2
cdr3_aa: CASSYLVAGELFF
cdr3_nt: TGTGCCAGCAGTTACTTGGTGGCCGGGGAGCTGTTTTTT

v_call: TRBV6-1
clone_size: large
d_call: .
j_call: TRBJ2-6
cdr3_aa: CASSHKSGGTGANVLTF
cdr3_nt: TGTGCCAGCAGTCATAAATCGGGCGGTACTGGGGCCAACGTCCTGACTTTC

v_call: TRBV7-9
clone_size: medium-sized
d_call: TRBD2
j_call: TRBJ2-1
cdr3_aa: CASSLGGGGAYNEQFF
cdr3_nt: TGTGCCAGCAGCTTAGGCGGCGGGGGGGCTTACAATGAGCAGTTCTTC

v_call: TRBV6-2/TRBV6-3
clone_size: medium-sized
d_call: TRBD1
j_call: TRBJ2-4
cdr3_aa: CASSLQGVAKNIQYF
cdr3_nt: TGTGCCAGCAGTCTCCAGGGGGTTGCCAAAAACATTCAGTACTTC